A single sample is the source of the 30 T cell receptor beta chains below, sequenced in a study of blood T cells in healthy people across ages. A sample-barcoded 5' primer and a J-beta primer mix were used in a second PCR of roughly 7 to 11 cycles. TCRdb recomputed calls from the 5' RACE reads with MiXCR, one row per CDR3 protein. The sample yields over 1,300,000 distinct CDR3 sequences, around 55% seen once. The sequencing input was blood. These receptor sequences come from a man aged 18 to 30 in good health.

This sequence joins TRBV4-1 and TRBJ2-7; D is perhaps TRBD2 (5 bases). CDR1 is MGHRA and CDR2 is YSYEKL in the germline V gene. V was cut by 1 base and J by 0 bases, with 7 bases left in between. The CDR3 runs 14 residues. The CDR3 region has the DNA TGCGCCAGCAGCCAAGGACTATTCTCCTACGAGCAGTACTTC. It specifies CASSQGLFSYEQYF.

This clonotype occurred once. One junction end does not reproduce the germline sequence, and a read error may be involved. This chain joins TRBV20-1 and TRBJ1-1, with TRBD1 matching 7 bases. The CDR3 is 14 amino acids. The germline V gene has CDR1 DFQATT and CDR2 SNEGSKA (reference sequence). CDR3 residues: CSASVGRGVTEASF. For the CDR3, the DNA is TGCAGTGCTAGTGTGGGCAGGGGGGTGACTGAAGCTTCCTTT.

J is TRBJ2-4 and V is TRBV7-9; D gene unclear. The end of the DNA is better explained by TRBJ2-5, so the J call may be wrong. CDR3 length: 14 amino acids. The germline V gene has CDR1 SEHNR and CDR2 FQNEAQ (reference sequence). The CDR3 region is CASSPNTYPETQYF. The CDR3 region has the DNA TGTGCCAGCAGCCCTAATACGTACCCAGAGACCCAGTACTTC.

This clonotype has only a few counts. The CDR3 bases are TGTGCCAGCAGTTTTCGGCCTCCCAGCAGGTCAGAATACAATGAGCAGTTCTTC. It translates to CASSFRPPSRSEYNEQFF. The chain employs TRBV27 and TRBJ2-1; D uncertain. V lost 3 bases and J 4 bases, leaving 22 bases between the germline ends. CDR3 length: 18 residues. Germline V gene sequence: CDR1 MNHEY, CDR2 SMNVEV (reference sequence).

The chain couples TRBV20-1 to TRBJ1-1; 9 nucleotides match TRBD1. The CDR3 has 14 residues. V lost 3 bases and J lost 6; bases outside the gene matches: 8. The germline V gene has CDR1 DFQATT and CDR2 SNEGSKA (reference sequence). The CDR3 nucleotides read TGCAGTGCTAGGGGACAGGGAATGGTCGCTGAAGCTTTCTTT. Its protein is CSARGQGMVAEAFF.

V and J are TRBV4-3 and TRBJ2-3; TRBD2 agrees at 9 bases. V gave up 1 base and J gave up 1 base; unmatched junction bases: 3. The CDR3 is 16 residues long. Per the germline V gene, CDR1 is LGHNA and CDR2 is YSLEER. The CDR3 DNA follows: TGCGCCAGCAGCCAAGGGAGGACTAGCGGCACAGATACGCAGTATTTT. This translates into CASSQGRTSGTDTQYF.

This clonotype was counted once. The CDR3 DNA is TGTGCCAGCAGCCTGAACCTGGGTGTTAATGAAAAACTGTTTTTT. It codes for CASSLNLGVNEKLFF. The rearrangement joins TRBV3-1 to TRBJ1-4; no reliable D call. Trimming stripped 4 bases from V and 4 bases from J, with 13 bases between. The CDR3 length is 15 residues. The germline CDR1 and CDR2 sequences are LGHDT and YNNKEL (reference sequence).

The chain has TRBV20-1 and TRBJ2-1; 7 nucleotides agree with TRBD2. V trimming: 6 bases; J trimming: 1 base; junction bases outside the gene matches: 12. This CDR3 has 16 amino acids. Germline V gives CDR1 DFQATT, CDR2 SNEGSKA (reference sequence). The CDR3 DNA reads as TGCAGTGCCGCCCGGGACTACCAAAGATCCTACAATGAGCAGTTCTTC. Protein product: CSAARDYQRSYNEQFF.

The rearrangement links TRBV5-1 to TRBJ2-3; weak D call: TRBD1 (5 bases). CDR1 and CDR2 (germline): SGHRS, YFSETQ. The CDR3 length is 14 residues. V lost 2 bases and J lost 3, with 10 bases in between. The CDR3 bases are TGCGCCAGCAGCTTTCTGCAGGGTACAGATACGCAGTATTTT. It is translated as CASSFLQGTDTQYF.

This chain connects TRBV6-1 to TRBJ1-1; D is unresolved. V lost 4 bases, J lost 1 base, and 13 bases lay in between. CDR1 is MNHNS, CDR2 SASEGT, per germline. This CDR3 is built from 15 residues. The CDR3 nucleotides read TGTGCCAGCAGTGCAAGTTTCGGAGCGAACACTGAAGCTTTCTTT. It is translated as CASSASFGANTEAFF.

This clonotype was detected a few times. The chain uses TRBV4-1 and TRBJ2-7, with D hard to call. The CDR3 runs to 13 residues. Between the trimmed V and J ends, which lost 0 bases and 3 bases, there was a span of 6 bases. CDR1 MGHRA and CDR2 YSYEKL come from the germline V gene. The chain's CDR3 is CASSQEQYYEQYF. The CDR3 DNA follows: TGCGCCAGCAGCCAAGAACAGTACTACGAGCAGTACTTC.

The chain employs TRBV11-2 and TRBJ2-4, with TRBD2 matching over 7 bases. The end of the DNA aligns better with TRBJ2-7, so the J call may be wrong. Per the germline V gene, CDR1 is SGHAT and CDR2 is FQNNGV. The CDR3 is 17 amino acids. CDR3 bases: TGTGCCAGCAGCTTAAGGTGGTCGGGGGGAGGGAGCTACGAGCAGTACTTC. It codes for CASSLRWSGGGSYEQYF.

This clonotype has only one observation. CDR3 loop: CASSPGQGAPLHF. In DNA, the CDR3 is TGTGCCAGCAGCCCAGGACAGGGGGCACCCCTCCACTTT. The chain has TRBV7-6 and TRBJ1-6, with 10 nucleotides matching TRBD1. Germline CDR1 SGHVS, CDR2 FNYEAQ. The CDR3 totals 13 residues. The trim removed 5 bases at V and 11 bases at J, leaving 3 bases unmatched.

CDR3 sequence (DNA): TGTGCCAGCAGTGAAAAGAATGAAAAACTGTTTTTT. This gives the protein CASSEKNEKLFF. The J gene is TRBJ1-4, the V gene TRBV25-1; unclear D gene. V lost 2 bases and J lost 5, with 3 bases in between. This CDR3 region has 12 residues. Germline V gene sequence: CDR1 MGHDK, CDR2 SYGVNS.

This clonotype showed up just a few times. The chain uses TRBV28 and TRBJ2-7; TRBD2 might be the D (5 bases). V was shortened by 6 bases and J by 3 bases, with 15 bases between the two germline ends. The CDR3 contains 14 residues. Germline CDR1 MDHEN, CDR2 SYDVKM. The CDR3 nucleotides read TGTGCCAGCAGCCCGCATACCGGGATCTACGAGCAGTACTTC. It is translated as CASSPHTGIYEQYF. Together with reference TRBV28 and TRBJ2-7, the CDR3 gives the full variable domain: DVKVTQSSRYLVKRTGEKVFLECVQDMDHENMFWYRQDPGLGLRLIYFSYDVKMKEKGDIPEGYSVSREKKERFSLILESASTNQTSMYLCASSPHTGIYEQYFGPGTRLTVT.

This chain uses TRBV7-2 with TRBJ2-1; 9 bases fit TRBD2. Germline V lookup: CDR1 SGHTA, CDR2 FQGNSA. CDR3 length equals 18 residues. V lost 4 bases, J lost 3 bases, and 13 bases stayed unmatched. CDR3 region: CASSSLLGGGAYYNEQFF. CDR3 in DNA: TGTGCCAGCAGCTCCCTACTTGGCGGGGGGGCCTACTACAATGAGCAGTTCTTC.

The rearrangement links TRBV15 to TRBJ2-3, with D maybe TRBD2 (6 bases). With 2 bases removed from V and 0 bases from J, the gap between germline ends came to 27 bases. The CDR3 has 21 residues. Germline V gives CDR1 LNHNV, CDR2 YYDKDF (reference sequence). The CDR3 protein is CATSRLTMKRRGRPSTDTQYF. In DNA form, the CDR3 reads TGTGCCACCAGCAGACTTACTATGAAACGGCGGGGCCGCCCTAGCACAGATACGCAGTATTTT. Supplemented by reference TRBV15 and TRBJ2-3, the full variable domain reads DAMVIQNPRYQVTQFGKPVTLSCSQTLNHNVMYWYQQKSSQAPKLLFHYYDKDFNNEADTPDNFQSRRPNTSFCFLDIRSPGLGDTAMYLCATSRLTMKRRGRPSTDTQYFGPGTRLTVL.

This clonotype was counted once. The CDR3 coding sequence is TGTGCCAGCAGGTCCGAGACCCCCGCTCAGTTCTTC. It translates to CASRSETPAQFF. The chain carries TRBV6-6 and TRBJ2-1; no clear D gene. CDR3 length equals 12 residues. Germline V lookup: CDR1 MNHNY, CDR2 SVGAGI (reference sequence). Trimming stripped 6 bases from V and 13 bases from J, with 16 bases between.

V gene TRBV6-5 combines with J gene TRBJ1-2, with 8 bases matching TRBD1. V lost 5 bases, J lost 3 bases, and 2 bases stayed unmatched. Germline CDR1 is MNHEY and CDR2 is SVGAGI. This CDR3 has 13 residues. The CDR3 region is CASSKDRDYGYTF. For the CDR3, the DNA is TGTGCCAGCAGTAAGGACAGGGACTATGGCTACACCTTC.

V and J are TRBV7-6 and TRBJ1-4; D call uncertain. Trimming stripped 6 bases from V and 8 bases from J, with 13 bases between. This CDR3 comprises 13 residues. Per germline, CDR1 SGHVS and CDR2 FNYEAQ. The CDR3 nucleotides are TGTGCCAGCAGAACAGACGGTGGCGAAAAACTGTTTTTT. Translated, it gives CASRTDGGEKLFF.

The CDR3 sequence is CASSQTGRPDTQYF. The CDR3 nucleotides are TGTGCCAGCAGCCAGACAGGGCGGCCAGATACGCAGTATTTT. The chain employs TRBV12-3 or TRBV12-4 and TRBJ2-3; 7 bases match TRBD1. With 6 bases clipped from V and 4 bases from J, the junction kept 7 bases outside the gene matches. This CDR3 has 14 residues.

This clonotype was found a few times. The genes are TRBV20-1 and TRBJ2-7; 8 bases fit TRBD2. The germline V gene encodes CDR1 DFQATT and CDR2 SNEGSKA (reference sequence). This CDR3 contains 17 residues. Germline trimming cut 0 bases from V and 4 bases from J; bases unmatched to any gene: 14. CDR3 coding DNA: TGCAGTGCTAGAGATCAAGAAATATGGCGGGAGGTTTACGAGCAGTACTTC. As protein: CSARDQEIWREVYEQYF.

This clonotype was seen only a few times. The chain joins TRBV20-1 to TRBJ1-2, with 7 bases lining up with TRBD1. V shed 5 bases, J shed 8 bases, and the junction held 5 bases outside the gene matches. This CDR3 is 11 amino acids long. The V gene's germline CDR1 is DFQATT and CDR2 SNEGSKA (reference sequence). CDR3 in DNA: TGCAGTGCTGCTACAGGGGACGGCTACACCTTC. Amino acids: CSAATGDGYTF.

This sequence joins TRBV6-5 and TRBJ1-1; D ambiguous. The CDR3 contains 16 residues. The ends were cut back, 2 bases at V and 6 bases at J, with 19 bases in the middle. CDR1 is MNHEY, CDR2 SVGAGI, per germline. The CDR3 region is CASSYGFGVSEPEAFF. The CDR3, as DNA: TGTGCCAGCAGTTACGGATTCGGGGTCTCCGAACCTGAAGCTTTCTTT.

The CDR3 DNA sequence: TGTGCCAGCAGCCAAGCACGCGGACAGGGGGCGAGTGAGCAGTACTTC. Encoded protein: CASSQARGQGASEQYF. The J gene is TRBJ2-7, the V gene TRBV6-6, with TRBD1 matching over 11 bases. Losses at the gene ends were 6 bases for V and 7 bases for J; bases not matched to a gene: 14. This CDR3 spans 16 amino acids. CDR1 is MNHNY, CDR2 SVGAGI, per germline (reference sequence).

This clonotype has more than one count but fewer than ten. The rearrangement links TRBV29-1 to TRBJ2-7, with D perhaps given as TRBD1 or TRBD2 (5 bases each). V lost 5 bases and J lost 2, with 13 bases in between. The length of the CDR3 is 13 residues. Germline V gene lookup returns CDR1 SQVTM and CDR2 ANQGSEA. CDR3 region: CSVTPRGAYEQYF. DNA of the CDR3: TGCAGCGTTACCCCACGAGGGGCCTACGAGCAGTACTTC.

The genes are TRBV7-2 and TRBJ2-1, with TRBD1 identical over 9 bases. V shed 6 bases and J 9 bases; nucleotides not matched to a gene: 15. Germline V gene data show CDR1 as SGHTA and CDR2 as FQGNSA. The CDR3 is 16 residues long. The CDR3 region has the DNA TGTGCCAGCAGGACGAGTGGGGACAGGGCAATGGGTGAGCAGTTCTTC. It is translated as CASRTSGDRAMGEQFF.

This chain connects TRBV4-2 to TRBJ2-1, with D possibly TRBD1 on 6 matching bases. With 2 bases removed from V and 6 bases from J, the gap between germline ends came to 17 bases. The CDR3 spans 16 residues. CDR1 and CDR2 (germline): LGHNA, YNFKEQ. The DNA of the CDR3 is TGTGCCAGCAGCCAAATACTAACAGGGTATGGCAATGAGCAGTTCTTC. Translation: CASSQILTGYGNEQFF.

The gene calls are TRBV4-2 and TRBJ1-1; TRBD1 might be the D (5 bases). CDR3 length: 13 residues. Germline loops: CDR1 LGHNA, CDR2 YNFKEQ. The V end lost 0 bases, the J end lost 10 bases, and 12 bases lay between the germline ends. The chain's CDR3 is CASSQEGPYGAFF. CDR3 DNA: TGTGCCAGCAGCCAAGAGGGGCCCTATGGAGCTTTCTTT.

This chain connects TRBV6-2 or TRBV6-3 to TRBJ2-5; D is ambiguous. TRBJ2-7 explains the end of the DNA better; the J call may be wrong. CDR1 is MNHEY, CDR2 SVGEGT, per germline. There are 13 residues in the CDR3. CDR3 coding DNA: TGTGCCAGCAGTTACTCCTATTCTACCGAGCAGTACTTC. Protein: CASSYSYSTEQYF.